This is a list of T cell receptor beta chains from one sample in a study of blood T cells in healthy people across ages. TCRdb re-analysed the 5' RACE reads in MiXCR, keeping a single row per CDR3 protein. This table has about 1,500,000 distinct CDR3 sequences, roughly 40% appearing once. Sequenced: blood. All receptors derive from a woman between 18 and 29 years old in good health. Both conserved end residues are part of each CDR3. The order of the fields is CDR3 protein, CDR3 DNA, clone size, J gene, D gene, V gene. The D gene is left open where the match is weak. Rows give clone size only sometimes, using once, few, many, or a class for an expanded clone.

cdr3_aa: CASSESTLAGGTDTQYF; cdr3_nt: TGCGCCAGCAGTGAGTCGACACTAGCGGGGGGCACAGATACGCAGTATTTT; clone_size: NA; j_call: TRBJ2-3; d_call: TRBD2; v_call: TRBV10-1
cdr3_aa: CAISLTTNEQFF; cdr3_nt: TGTGCCATCAGCCTGACTACCAATGAGCAGTTCTTC; clone_size: NA; j_call: TRBJ2-1; d_call: NA; v_call: TRBV10-3
cdr3_aa: CASTTGLYYEQYF; cdr3_nt: TGTGCCAGCACCACGGGACTATACTACGAGCAGTACTTC; clone_size: NA; j_call: TRBJ2-7; d_call: TRBD2; v_call: TRBV6-1
cdr3_aa: CASSPGSVDEQFF; cdr3_nt: TGTGCCAGCAGTCCGGGTTCGGTGGATGAGCAGTTCTTC; clone_size: NA; j_call: TRBJ2-1; d_call: NA; v_call: TRBV12-3/TRBV12-4
cdr3_aa: CASNPSGTPKGSQYF; cdr3_nt: TGTGCCAGCAATCCCTCCGGGACCCCTAAAGGATCGCAGTATTTT; clone_size: NA; j_call: TRBJ2-3; d_call: NA; v_call: TRBV12-3/TRBV12-4
cdr3_aa: CASGPPGTGVHGYTF; cdr3_nt: TGTGCTAGTGGTCCACCGGGGACAGGGGTTCATGGCTACACCTTC; clone_size: NA; j_call: TRBJ1-2; d_call: TRBD1; v_call: TRBV12-5
cdr3_aa: CSASPRVGGNQPQHF; cdr3_nt: TGCAGTGCTAGTCCCCGGGTGGGGGGCAATCAGCCCCAGCATTTT; clone_size: NA; j_call: TRBJ1-5; d_call: NA; v_call: TRBV20-1
cdr3_aa: CAGRAPGTGTYEQYF; cdr3_nt: TGTGCCGGACGAGCCCCCGGGACAGGGACCTACGAGCAGTACTTC; clone_size: NA; j_call: TRBJ2-7; d_call: TRBD1; v_call: TRBV6-1
cdr3_aa: CASSFAGGTTYEQYF; cdr3_nt: TGTGCCAGCAGCTTCGCGGGAGGAACCACCTACGAGCAGTACTTC; clone_size: few; j_call: TRBJ2-7; d_call: TRBD2; v_call: TRBV7-9
cdr3_aa: CASSMGDSYEQYF; cdr3_nt: TGCGCCAGCAGCATGGGAGATAGTTACGAGCAGTACTTC; clone_size: few; j_call: TRBJ2-7; d_call: NA; v_call: TRBV5-1
cdr3_aa: CASSLADLARGDTQYF; cdr3_nt: TGTGCCAGCAGCTTAGCCGACCTGGCCCGGGGGGATACGCAGTATTTT; clone_size: few; j_call: TRBJ2-3; d_call: NA; v_call: TRBV7-9
cdr3_aa: CSAMSGWDTQYF; cdr3_nt: TGCAGTGCCATGAGTGGGTGGGATACGCAGTATTTT; clone_size: many; j_call: TRBJ2-3; d_call: NA; v_call: TRBV20-1
cdr3_aa: CASSPGTVFYSPLHF; cdr3_nt: TGTGCCAGCAGTCCCGGGACAGTCTTTTATTCACCCCTCCACTTT; clone_size: few; j_call: TRBJ1-6; d_call: TRBD1; v_call: TRBV6-6
cdr3_aa: CASSGGQGNEKLFF; cdr3_nt: TGCGCCAGCTCCGGCGGACAGGGAAATGAAAAACTGTTTTTT; clone_size: NA; j_call: TRBJ1-4; d_call: TRBD1; v_call: TRBV5-1
cdr3_aa: CASSLTSAGGLAKNIQYF; cdr3_nt: TGTGCCAGCAGTTTAACCTCGGCGGGGGGGCTAGCCAAAAACATTCAGTACTTC; clone_size: NA; j_call: TRBJ2-4; d_call: TRBD2; v_call: TRBV27
cdr3_aa: CASRPGTPYNEQYF; cdr3_nt: TGTGCCAGCCGTCCCGGGACGCCTTACAATGAGCAGTACTTC; clone_size: NA; j_call: TRBJ2-7; d_call: NA; v_call: TRBV4-2
cdr3_aa: CASSTAHEQYF; cdr3_nt: TGTGCCAGCAGCACCGCACACGAGCAGTACTTC; clone_size: NA; j_call: TRBJ2-7; d_call: NA; v_call: TRBV11-2
cdr3_aa: CASSLVGGASGYTF; cdr3_nt: TGCGCCAGCAGCTTGGTGGGGGGCGCTTCTGGCTACACCTTC; clone_size: once; j_call: TRBJ1-2; d_call: NA; v_call: TRBV5-1
cdr3_aa: CSVVDSLYGYTF; cdr3_nt: TGCAGCGTTGTCGACAGCCTATATGGCTACACCTTC; clone_size: few; j_call: TRBJ1-2; d_call: NA; v_call: TRBV29-1
cdr3_aa: CASSQVISLSGSSYEQYF; cdr3_nt: TGCGCCAGCAGCCAAGTTATCTCCCTAAGCGGGAGCTCCTACGAGCAGTACTTC; clone_size: few; j_call: TRBJ2-7; d_call: TRBD2; v_call: TRBV4-1
cdr3_aa: CASSETALTYEQYF; cdr3_nt: TGCGCCAGCAGCGAGACAGCCCTAACCTACGAGCAGTACTTC; clone_size: few; j_call: TRBJ2-7; d_call: NA; v_call: TRBV5-1
cdr3_aa: CASSEIGGAEQYF; cdr3_nt: TGCGCCAGCAGTGAGATCGGGGGCGCCGAGCAGTACTTC; clone_size: NA; j_call: TRBJ2-7; d_call: NA; v_call: TRBV10-2
cdr3_aa: CASRRDRDRAPNQPQHF; cdr3_nt: TGTGCCAGCAGAAGAGACCGGGACAGGGCCCCCAATCAGCCCCAGCATTTT; clone_size: NA; j_call: TRBJ1-5; d_call: TRBD1; v_call: TRBV6-1
cdr3_aa: CSASHAEAFF; cdr3_nt: TGCAGTGCTAGTCACGCAGAAGCTTTCTTT; clone_size: NA; j_call: TRBJ1-1; d_call: NA; v_call: TRBV20-1
cdr3_aa: CASSLEGGRGKNIQYF; cdr3_nt: TGTGCCAGCAGCTTAGAGGGTGGCCGTGGCAAAAACATTCAGTACTTC; clone_size: NA; j_call: TRBJ2-4; d_call: NA; v_call: TRBV7-9
cdr3_aa: CSARVRGGDSYNEQFF; cdr3_nt: TGCAGTGCTAGAGTTCGGGGGGGCGATTCCTACAATGAGCAGTTCTTC; clone_size: NA; j_call: TRBJ2-1; d_call: TRBD2; v_call: TRBV20-1
cdr3_aa: CSAGHTSGSYEQYF; cdr3_nt: TGCAGTGCTGGCCACACTAGCGGTTCCTACGAGCAGTACTTC; clone_size: few; j_call: TRBJ2-7; d_call: TRBD2; v_call: TRBV20-1
cdr3_aa: CASSHERGQDGNNEQFF; cdr3_nt: TGCGCCAGCAGCCACGAGAGGGGCCAGGATGGTAACAATGAGCAGTTCTTC; clone_size: NA; j_call: TRBJ2-1; d_call: NA; v_call: TRBV5-1
cdr3_aa: CSARGRGYDTDMQYF; cdr3_nt: TGCAGTGCTAGAGGGAGGGGCTATGACACAGATATGCAGTATTTT; clone_size: NA; j_call: TRBJ2-3; d_call: NA; v_call: TRBV20-1
cdr3_aa: CASSSGGGVGKETQFF; cdr3_nt: TGCGCCAGCAGTTCCGGAGGGGGAGTCGGGAAAGAGACCCAGTTCTTC; clone_size: NA; j_call: TRBJ2-1; d_call: NA; v_call: TRBV5-1
cdr3_aa: CASSSQRADEKLFF; cdr3_nt: TGTGCCAGCAGCTCGCAGAGGGCGGATGAAAAACTGTTTTTT; clone_size: NA; j_call: TRBJ1-4; d_call: NA; v_call: TRBV7-9
cdr3_aa: CASSQGRGSSYNSPLHF; cdr3_nt: TGTGCCAGCAGCCAAGGTCGGGGGAGCTCCTATAATTCACCCCTCCACTTT; clone_size: NA; j_call: TRBJ1-6; d_call: NA; v_call: TRBV3-1